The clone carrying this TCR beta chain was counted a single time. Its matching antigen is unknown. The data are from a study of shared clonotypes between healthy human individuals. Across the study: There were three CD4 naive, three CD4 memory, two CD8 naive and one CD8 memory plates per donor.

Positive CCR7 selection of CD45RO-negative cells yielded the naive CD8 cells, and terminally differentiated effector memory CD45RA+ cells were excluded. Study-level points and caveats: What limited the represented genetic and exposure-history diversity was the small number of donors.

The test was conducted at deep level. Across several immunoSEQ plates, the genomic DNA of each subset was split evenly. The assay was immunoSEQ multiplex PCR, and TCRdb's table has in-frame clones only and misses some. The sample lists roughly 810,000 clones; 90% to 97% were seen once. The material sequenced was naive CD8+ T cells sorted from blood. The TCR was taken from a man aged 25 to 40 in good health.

CDR3 sequence (DNA): TGTGCCAGCACAACAGGGAACACTGAAGCTTTCTTT. Its translation: CASTTGNTEAFF. The chain couples TRBV13 to TRBJ1-1; D might be TRBD1 (5 bases). The CDR3 contains 12 residues. The V gene's germline CDR1 is PRHDT and CDR2 FYEKMQ (reference sequence). The V and J ends lost 7 bases and 1 base respectively, with 7 bases between them.